This TCR beta chain emerged from a study of T cells in Graves' hyperthyroidism and ophthalmopathy. Study summary: Initial diagnosis, before any treatment, was when peripheral blood was collected.

TCR beta CDR3 regions were amplified from RNA transcripts. The HTBI primer set drove a first-round RT-PCR of the TCR CDR3. A single record per CDR3 protein comes from TCRdb applying MiXCR to the multiplex PCR reads. This sample has some 440,000 distinct CDR3 sequences, with approximately 14% found just once. Trimming cost V 7 bases and J 4 bases, with 16 bases left between them. This CDR3 spans 14 amino acids. The germline gives CDR1 MDHEN, CDR2 SYDVKM. This clonotype has ten or more counts. The sample taken for sequencing was blood. The sequence derives from a woman between 18 and 30 years old with Graves' hyperthyroidism. V and J are TRBV28 and TRBJ1-2; D call uncertain. CDR3 in DNA: TGTGCCAGCATGTGGTCGGGTGTCCGCTATGGCTACACCTTC. Translated: CASMWSGVRYGYTF.